Listed here are 16 T cell receptor beta chains from one sample, sequenced in a study of T cell changes during pregnancy in multiple sclerosis. The protocol was immunoSEQ multiplex PCR, while the TCRdb copy is restricted to in-frame clones and leaves out a portion. The sample holds approximately 30,000 clones, roughly 89% seen once. Sample: CD4+ T cells from peripheral blood mononuclear cells, taken in the second trimester of pregnancy. The source is a female donor with multiple sclerosis, enrolled in a pregnancy study.

V usage is TRBV2 and J usage is TRBJ1-4, with 12 bases lining up with TRBD1. The ends lost 5 bases at V and 14 bases at J; junction bases unmatched: 12. Germline V gene sequence: CDR1 SNHLY, CDR2 FYNNEI. This CDR3 has 15 residues. The CDR3 region has the DNA TGTGCCAGCAGTCTTCGGGACAGGGGGCGCAAGGGGCTGTTTTTT. This translates into CASSLRDRGRKGLFF.

The V gene is TRBV6-5, the J gene TRBJ1-1; 9 bases agree with TRBD1. The CDR3 loop spans 15 amino acids. The J segment lost 7 bases and the V segment lost 4 bases, leaving 10 bases of the junction unmatched. Germline V lookup: CDR1 MNHEY, CDR2 SVGAGI. The CDR3 reads CASSFGGQGRGEAFF. The DNA of the CDR3 is TGTGCCAGCAGTTTTGGAGGACAGGGGAGGGGTGAAGCTTTCTTT.

V gene TRBV7-2 combines with J gene TRBJ2-7; 7 nucleotides align to TRBD2. This CDR3 spans 14 amino acids. From germline, CDR1 is SGHTA and CDR2 FQGNSA. Losses at the gene ends were 4 bases for V and 0 bases for J; bases not matched to a gene: 3. CDR3 amino acids: CASSSGGSSYEQYF. As DNA, the CDR3 is TGTGCCAGCAGCTCCGGGGGGAGCTCCTACGAGCAGTACTTC.

CDR3 protein: CASSFGQGATQYF. CDR3 in DNA: TGCGCCAGCAGCTTCGGACAGGGGGCGACCCAGTACTTC. The chain combines TRBV5-1 with TRBJ2-5; TRBD1 agrees at 11 bases. CDR3 length: 13 residues. J gave up 7 bases and V 2 bases, and 1 base lay outside the gene matches. CDR1 is SGHRS and CDR2 is YFSETQ in the germline V gene.

The V and J genes are TRBV7-2 and TRBJ2-7; 7 bases map to TRBD1. The CDR3 runs to 15 residues. The germline V gene has CDR1 SGHTA and CDR2 FQGNSA. The junction had 8 bases not matched to a gene; V was cut back by 3 bases and J by 3 bases. CDR3 residues: CASSLGQPIIYEQYF. CDR3 in DNA: TGTGCCAGCAGCTTGGGACAGCCTATAATCTACGAGCAGTACTTC. Full variable domain (missing parts from reference TRBV7-2 and TRBJ2-7): GAGVSQSPSNKVTEKGKDVELRCDPISGHTALYWYRQSLGQGLEFLIYFQGNSAPDKSGLPSDRFSAERTGGSVSTLTIQRTQQEDSAVYLCASSLGQPIIYEQYFGPGTRLTVT.

The chain couples TRBV19 to TRBJ1-2; the D gene is possibly TRBD1 (6 bases). The germline V and J ends were trimmed by 5 bases and 1 base, with 8 bases remaining between them. Per the germline V gene, CDR1 is LNHDA and CDR2 is SQIVND (reference sequence). The CDR3 is made up of 13 amino acids. The CDR3 region is CASSEQGNYGYTF. DNA of the CDR3: TGTGCCAGTAGTGAACAGGGTAACTATGGCTACACCTTC.

This rearrangement joins TRBV5-5 to TRBJ1-2; 8 positions agree with TRBD1. V lost 0 bases to trimming and J lost 6 bases; unmatched junction nucleotides: 16. This CDR3 has 18 residues. The V gene's germline CDR1 is SGHKS and CDR2 YYEKEE (reference sequence). CDR3 loop: CASSLDPFPGTGRNGYTF. For the CDR3, the DNA is TGTGCCAGCAGCTTGGATCCCTTTCCCGGGACAGGACGGAATGGCTACACCTTC.

This chain uses TRBV2 with TRBJ1-1; D remains ambiguous. Trimming cost V 3 bases and J 1 base, with 6 bases left between them. This CDR3 is 13 amino acids long. Germline loops: CDR1 SNHLY, CDR2 FYNNEI. The CDR3 loop reads CASSETGNTEAFF. In nucleotides, the CDR3 is TGTGCCAGCAGTGAGACGGGGAACACTGAAGCTTTCTTT.

This clone has only one observation. The V and J genes are TRBV19 and TRBJ2-3, with 10 nucleotides matching TRBD1. V gave up 8 bases and J gave up 8 bases; unmatched junction bases: 10. The CDR3 sequence is 14 residues long. Germline assignment: CDR1 LNHDA and CDR2 SQIVND (reference sequence). Here the CDR3 reads CASSETGGGSTQYF. The DNA of the CDR3 is TGTGCCAGTTCAGAGACAGGGGGCGGCAGTACGCAGTATTTT.

This clone has a single count. The chain has TRBV9 and TRBJ2-7, with a possible D match to TRBD2 (6 bases). This CDR3 is built from 14 residues. CDR1 SGDLS and CDR2 YYNGEE come from the germline V gene. V was pared by 0 bases and J by 6 bases, with 13 bases between. The CDR3 is CASSVGSGESEQYF. In DNA form, the CDR3 reads TGTGCCAGCAGCGTAGGGTCGGGGGAGAGCGAGCAGTACTTC.

The chain is built from TRBV25-1 and TRBJ1-4; tentatively, D is TRBD1 (5 bases). The germline V gene encodes CDR1 MGHDK and CDR2 SYGVNS. Trimming stripped 7 bases from V and 3 bases from J, with 15 bases between. The CDR3 is 15 residues long. CDR3 region: CASTQMTGANEKLFF. CDR3 coding DNA: TGTGCCAGCACCCAGATGACGGGGGCTAATGAAAAACTGTTTTTT.

The chain carries TRBV9 and TRBJ1-2, with 11 bases identical to TRBD1. Germline CDR1 reads SGDLS; CDR2 reads YYNGEE. V lost 5 bases to trimming and J lost 5 bases; unmatched junction nucleotides: 11. The CDR3 runs to 16 residues. The CDR3 nucleotides read TGTGCCAGCAGTCGGGGACAGGGGGATTTCACTTATGGCTACACCTTC. Its protein is CASSRGQGDFTYGYTF.

The CDR3 region has the DNA TGCGCCAGCAGCCAAGACTTATCGGTACAGGATCCCTACGAGCAGTACTTC. Residues: CASSQDLSVQDPYEQYF. The chain combines TRBV4-3 with TRBJ2-7, with TRBD1 as a possible D gene (5 bases). Between the trimmed V and J ends, which lost 0 bases and 2 bases, there was a span of 17 bases. There are 17 residues in the CDR3. Germline CDR1 is LGHNA and CDR2 is YSLEER.

This clone occurred a few times. The chain uses TRBV18 and TRBJ1-2; D gene uncertain. Trimming took off 3 bases at V and 12 bases at J, with 8 bases between the two ends. The CDR3 totals 10 residues. Germline lookup yields CDR1 KGHSH and CDR2 LQKENI. CDR3 coding DNA: TGTGCCAGCTCACCCCGGTCGCACACCTTC. This translates into CASSPRSHTF.

The chain employs TRBV5-6 and TRBJ2-3, with TRBD2 identical over 13 bases. V shed 2 bases and J 2 bases; nucleotides not matched to a gene: 2. Germline V gene lookup returns CDR1 SGHDT and CDR2 YYEEEE. This CDR3 has 16 amino acids. Written as DNA, the CDR3 is TGTGCCAGCAGCTTTACTAGCGGGGGGGTCACAGATACGCAGTATTTT. It specifies CASSFTSGGVTDTQYF.

The rearrangement joins TRBV7-9 to TRBJ2-5; the D gene is possibly TRBD1 (6 bases). This CDR3 region has 12 residues. CDR1 is SEHNR, CDR2 FQNEAQ, per germline (reference sequence). The germline V and J ends were trimmed by 6 bases and 5 bases, with 10 bases remaining between them. CDR3 residues: CASSLQGETQYF. CDR3 coding DNA: TGTGCCAGCAGTCTCCAGGGGGAGACCCAGTACTTC.